Given below is one T cell receptor beta chain in context. Source study methods: The assay estimated nucleated cells by amplifying reference gene primers. The method was immunoSEQ multiplex PCR; TCRdb's version includes in-frame clones alone and lacks a portion of them. V and J calls and clone size are copied from that table; D and trimming were computed from the DNA. The table includes about 280,000 clones, about 91% detected once. This record belongs to a study of blood T cell repertoires in COVID-19. Study summary: Sample material is recorded as cDNA or gDNA derived from T cells, B-cell-depleted T cells, or PBMCs.

The origin of this receptor is a man between 35 and 55 years old who had been exposed to COVID-19. The source material was PBMCs or T cells enriched from blood (not recorded which).

CDR3 amino acids: CASSLGQGNYGYTF. DNA of the CDR3: TGTGCCAGCAGCTTAGGACAGGGGAACTATGGCTACACCTTC. The chain joins TRBV7-3 to TRBJ1-2; 9 positions match TRBD1. The trim removed 2 bases at V and 2 bases at J, leaving 0 bases unmatched. The V gene's germline CDR1 is SGHTA and CDR2 FQGTGA. This CDR3 spans 14 amino acids.